The 3 T cell receptor beta chains below all came from one sample that was sequenced in a study of blood T cells in healthy people across ages. A J-beta primer mix and a sample-barcoded 5' primer were used in a second PCR of about 7 to 12 cycles. TCRdb redid the calling of the 5' RACE reads with MiXCR, one entry per CDR3 protein. The table has hundreds of thousands of distinct CDR3 sequences, around two thirds seen once; the top ten hold approximately 30%. Sequenced sample: blood. The receptors were gathered from a young man in good health.

This clonotype was observed once. This chain connects TRBV28 to TRBJ2-4; TRBD1 aligns across 8 bases. The CDR3 is 18 amino acids. The J segment lost 0 bases and the V segment lost 4 bases, leaving 11 bases of the junction unmatched. Per germline, CDR1 MDHEN and CDR2 SYDVKM. For the CDR3, the DNA is TGTGCCAGCAGTTCACGGGGACAGGTCAAACTAGCCAAAAACATTCAGTACTTC. Protein: CASSSRGQVKLAKNIQYF.

The rearrangement joins TRBV20-1 to TRBJ2-3, with 9 bases lining up with TRBD2. Germline-derived CDR1 and CDR2 are DFQATT and SNEGSKA (reference sequence). CDR3 size: 14 residues. The junction had 6 bases not matched to a gene; V was cut back by 6 bases and J by 2 bases. This CDR3 reads CSARLAAATDTQYF. The CDR3 region has the DNA TGCAGTGCGAGACTAGCGGCCGCCACAGATACGCAGTATTTT.

The chain links TRBV9 to TRBJ2-1, with 9 bases matching TRBD2. This CDR3 has 16 amino acids. CDR1 SGDLS and CDR2 YYNGEE come from the germline V gene. Germline trimming cut 0 bases from V and 8 bases from J; bases unmatched to any gene: 9. The CDR3 DNA is TGTGCCAGCAGCGTAGGGCTAGCGGGGCCCCAGGATGAGCAGTTCTTC. Residues: CASSVGLAGPQDEQFF.